The TCR beta chain described here comes from a study of beta chain features in type 1 diabetes. Overall study findings and caveats: No resolution was reached here on whether HLA type influences TCRB rearrangement.

Germline V gives CDR1 SNHLY, CDR2 FYNNEI. With 5 bases removed from V and 7 bases from J, the gap between germline ends came to 11 bases. The length of the CDR3 is 13 residues. Expressed TCRB transcripts got sequenced, as all isolated RNA was reverse transcribed. Generated by immunoSEQ multiplex PCR, the TCRdb table keeps only in-frame clones and is missing some. Of about 450,000 clones detected, over 9.5% appear once; the ten largest clones hold more than 0.045%. Details on this clone: Its antigen remains unknown.

The chain joins TRBV2 to TRBJ1-4; D gene ambiguous. Sequenced: naive CD4+ T cells from blood. The receptor's source is a woman younger than 30 in good health. CDR3 nucleotide sequence: TGTGCCAGCAGTACCCTACGGACTGAAAAACTGTTTTTT. Amino acids: CASSTLRTEKLFF.